This T cell receptor (beta chain) emerged from a study of shared clonotypes between healthy human individuals. Germline V gene data show CDR1 as SGHTA and CDR2 as FQGTGA. Trimming removed 3 bases from V and 5 bases from J, with 9 bases in between. This CDR3 has 13 amino acids. Across several immunoSEQ plates, the genomic DNA of each subset was split evenly. Assay used: immunoSEQ multiplex PCR; TCRdb lists only in-frame clones, some missing. This table holds 550,000 to 600,000 clones, just over 75% found once. About this clone: Antigen unknown.

General study findings and limits: The represented genetic and exposure-history diversity was limited by the small number of donors.

Sequenced input: PBMCs. The receptor's source is a woman aged 40-49 years in good health. Some clones in this sample may be carry-over from other donors' samples. V is TRBV7-3 and J is TRBJ2-3; D unclear. CDR3 region: CASSLRWGDTQYF. In DNA, the CDR3 is TGTGCCAGCAGCTTGAGATGGGGAGATACGCAGTATTTT. Using reference TRBV7-3 and TRBJ2-3 for the parts outside the CDR3, the full variable domain is GAGVSQTPSNKVTEKGKYVELRCDPISGHTALYWYRQSLGQGPEFLIYFQGTGAADDSGLPNDRFFAVRPEGSVSTLKIQRTERGDSAVYLCASSLRWGDTQYFGPGTRLTVL.